The next 14 T cell receptor beta chains were all read from a single sample in a study of control samples from healthy donors and cancer patients. Sequencing was performed with immunoSEQ multiplex PCR; in TCRdb, only in-frame clones are kept and a portion is missing. The sample has tens of thousands of clones, 75% to 90% seen once. Sequencing was performed on blood. The receptors stem from a man aged 55 to 70 in good health.

The CDR3 loop is CASRRTGGSGSPLHF. CDR3 sequence (DNA): TGTGCCAGCAGGCGGACAGGGGGGTCGGGTTCACCCCTCCACTTT. This rearrangement joins TRBV2 to TRBJ1-6, with 10 bases matching TRBD1. With V trimmed by 6 bases and J by 9 bases, 8 bases remained unmatched. Germline V gives CDR1 SNHLY, CDR2 FYNNEI. This CDR3 contains 15 residues.

V and J are TRBV2 and TRBJ2-2; TRBD1 might be the D (6 bases). Germline V CDR1 and CDR2: SNHLY, FYNNEI. The CDR3 runs 15 residues. Trimming cost V 5 bases and J 3 bases, with 13 bases left between them. CDR3 region: CASSLVGGDTGELFF. The CDR3 DNA reads as TGTGCCAGCAGTTTGGTAGGGGGAGACACCGGGGAGCTGTTTTTT. The entire variable domain, with the rest obtained from reference TRBV2 and TRBJ2-2, is as follows: EPEVTQTPSHQVTQMGQEVILRCVPISNHLYFYWYRQILGQKVEFLVSFYNNEISEKSEIFDDQFSVERPDGSNFTLKIRSTKLEDSAMYFCASSLVGGDTGELFFGEGSRLTVL.

The genes are TRBV15 and TRBJ1-1; no definite D call. V lost 0 bases and J lost 2, with 7 bases in between. In germline, CDR1 is LNHNV, CDR2 YYDKDF (reference sequence). CDR3 length equals 14 residues. In nucleotides, the CDR3 is TGTGCCACCAGCAGAGACAGAACAAACACTGAAGCTTTCTTT. This translates into CATSRDRTNTEAFF.

The chain links TRBV11-2 to TRBJ1-2; TRBD1 might be the D (5 bases). The CDR3 sequence is 13 residues long. The germline V gene encodes CDR1 SGHAT and CDR2 FQNNGV. Trimming took off 0 bases at V and 3 bases at J, with 5 bases between the two ends. CDR3 sequence reads: CASSLEGDYGYTF. CDR3 bases: TGTGCCAGCAGCTTAGAGGGGGACTATGGCTACACCTTC.

This clone was seen a single time. This chain links TRBV6-5 with TRBJ2-3; 10 positions agree with TRBD2. Per germline, CDR1 MNHEY and CDR2 SVGAGI. This CDR3 contains 15 residues. After removal of 6 bases from V and 4 bases from J, the junction contained 7 bases not matched to a gene. CDR3 loop: CASRQREGRADTQYF. The DNA for the CDR3 is TGTGCCAGCAGACAGCGGGAGGGCCGGGCAGATACGCAGTATTTT.

The rearrangement uses TRBV6-2 or TRBV6-3 and TRBJ1-4; D may be TRBD1 (5 bases). Trimming took 4 bases from V and 5 from J, leaving 14 bases between them. CDR3 length equals 15 residues. Looked up from germline, CDR1 is MNHEY and CDR2 is SVGEGT. The CDR3 loop is CASSLQDIANEKLFF. The CDR3 DNA reads as TGTGCCAGCAGTTTACAGGACATTGCCAATGAAAAACTGTTTTTT.

The rearrangement joins TRBV11-1 to TRBJ1-1; D is ambiguous. V gave up 5 bases and J gave up 3 bases, with 10 bases separating them. From germline, CDR1 is SGHAT and CDR2 FQDESV (reference sequence). The CDR3 has 13 amino acids. The CDR3 DNA follows: TGTGCCAGCAGCACAAGGACGGACACTGAAGCTTTCTTT. Amino acids: CASSTRTDTEAFF.

The chain combines TRBV4-1 with TRBJ2-7; 7 nucleotides match TRBD2. CDR1 is MGHRA and CDR2 is YSYEKL in the germline V gene. This CDR3 is built from 14 residues. Losses at the gene ends were 4 bases for V and 2 bases for J; bases not matched to a gene: 5. CDR3 DNA sequence: TGCGCCAGCAGCCCCTATCGGGGGGCCTACGAGCAGTACTTC. Encoded protein: CASSPYRGAYEQYF.

The chain employs TRBV30 and TRBJ1-1, with D perhaps TRBD1 (5 bases). The germline gives CDR1 GTSNPN, CDR2 SVGIG (reference sequence). V dropped 0 bases and J dropped 7 bases, with 12 bases sitting between them. The CDR3 extends over 13 amino acids. CDR3 protein: CAWSVGVGLEAFF. In DNA form, the CDR3 reads TGTGCCTGGAGTGTGGGGGTGGGCCTTGAAGCTTTCTTT.

This CDR3 reads CASSLKETQYF. The CDR3 DNA follows: TGTGCCAGCAGCTTAAAAGAGACCCAGTACTTC. The chain is built from TRBV5-4 and TRBJ2-5; D is undetermined. Trimming left V 2 bases short and J 3 bases short, with 2 bases between. Germline V CDR1 and CDR2: SGHNT, YYREEE (reference sequence). The CDR3 is made up of 11 amino acids.

The chain couples TRBV11-2 to TRBJ2-4; D might be TRBD1 (6 bases). Between the trimmed V and J ends, which lost 5 bases and 0 bases, there was a span of 8 bases. Germline CDR1 reads SGHAT; CDR2 reads FQNNGV. CDR3 length: 14 amino acids. The CDR3 sequence: CASSGQLAKNIQYF. The CDR3 DNA is TGTGCCAGCAGCGGACAGTTAGCCAAAAACATTCAGTACTTC.

The genes are TRBV5-1 and TRBJ1-4; 9 bases fit TRBD1. Germline CDR1 and CDR2: SGHRS and YFSETQ. The CDR3 consists of 15 residues. V lost 4 bases to trimming and J lost 8 bases; unmatched junction nucleotides: 9. CDR3 protein: CASSGRTGVGEKLFF. As DNA, the CDR3 is TGCGCCAGCAGCGGACGGACAGGGGTGGGGGAAAAACTGTTTTTT.

The rearrangement uses TRBV30 and TRBJ1-6; no clear D gene. CDR1 GTSNPN and CDR2 SVGIG come from the germline V gene (reference sequence). Trimming left V 0 bases short and J 2 bases short, with 8 bases between. The CDR3 has 15 residues. This CDR3 is CAWSVTAAYNSPLHF. The CDR3 nucleotides read TGTGCCTGGAGTGTAACAGCCGCCTATAATTCACCCCTCCACTTT.

The chain employs TRBV5-1 and TRBJ2-1; D perhaps matches TRBD2 (5 bases). The CDR3 has 14 residues. Germline CDR1 is SGHRS and CDR2 is YFSETQ. V shed 2 bases and J shed 6 bases, with 12 bases lying between them. CDR3 in amino acids: CASSFEGTLNEQFF. In DNA, the CDR3 is TGCGCCAGCAGCTTCGAGGGAACCCTCAATGAGCAGTTCTTC.